Shown below are 23 T cell receptor beta chains from a single sample sequenced in a study of cytomegalovirus exposure and HLA in healthy donors (dated by TCRdb to about 2017). The library was produced with the immunoSEQ multiplex PCR assay. For the multiplex PCR, a mixture combining 60 forward primers for TCR Vbeta segments and 13 reverse primers for TCR Jbeta segments was used. TCRdb holds this immuneACCESS table with in-frame rearrangements only. Some clones are missing; in checked studies, unresolved V genes explain under half, and the rest has no known cause. The sample has 85,000 to 100,000 clones on record, around 80% of them singletons. Roughly 7.7% of the sample is in the top ten clones. The sample taken for sequencing was PBMCs. These receptors were obtained from a human donor in good health.

The rearrangement uses TRBV5-1 and TRBJ2-1, with 12 bases fitting TRBD2. The CDR3 has 17 residues. Germline trimming cut 3 bases from V and 8 bases from J; bases unmatched to any gene: 12. Germline CDR1 SGHRS, CDR2 YFSETQ. DNA of the CDR3: TGCGCCAGCAGCTCAATGAGGACTAGCGGGGTTAGCTATGAGCAGTTCTTC. Protein sequence: CASSSMRTSGVSYEQFF.

This clone was detected only once. The chain combines TRBV29-1 with TRBJ2-3, with TRBD2 identical over 7 bases. V was clipped by 1 base and J by 1 base; unmatched bases: 17. The CDR3 is 19 amino acids. The germline gives CDR1 SQVTM, CDR2 ANQGSEA. DNA of the CDR3: TGCAGCGTTGAAGGGTTTGCTAGCGGAACTCTACGTGGCACAGATACGCAGTATTTT. It specifies CSVEGFASGTLRGTDTQYF.

This clone was seen only a few times. The genes are TRBV30 and TRBJ2-5; a weak D match, TRBD1 (5 bases). The V and J ends lost 3 bases and 1 base respectively, with 12 bases between them. The CDR3 runs 14 residues. The germline gives CDR1 GTSNPN, CDR2 SVGIG (reference sequence). CDR3 coding DNA: TGTGCCTGGAGGGGGCTCGGGTCCCAAGAGACCCAGTACTTC. This encodes CAWRGLGSQETQYF.

This sequence joins TRBV7-6 and TRBJ2-1, with TRBD1 as a possible D gene (6 bases). Germline values: CDR1 SGHVS, CDR2 FNYEAQ. V lost 5 bases and J 5 bases, leaving 16 bases between the germline ends. The CDR3 spans 15 residues. The CDR3 sequence: CASSRTVQGNNEQFF. The CDR3 region has the DNA TGTGCCAGCAGCAGAACGGTTCAGGGGAACAATGAGCAGTTCTTC.

This clone has only a few counts. The chain uses TRBV6-5 and TRBJ1-1, with TRBD1 as a possible D gene (6 bases). Germline V gives CDR1 MNHEY, CDR2 SVGAGI. With 4 bases removed from V and 0 bases from J, the gap between germline ends came to 12 bases. This CDR3 spans 15 amino acids. The DNA of the CDR3 is TGTGCCAGCAGTTCTGGACAGAAGTTGAACACTGAAGCTTTCTTT. Protein product: CASSSGQKLNTEAFF.

The V and J genes are TRBV5-1 and TRBJ2-1; TRBD2 aligns across 14 bases. With V trimmed by 0 bases and J by 6 bases, 2 bases remained unmatched. The V gene's germline CDR1 is SGHRS and CDR2 YFSETQ. The CDR3 covers 16 residues. The DNA of the CDR3 is TGCGCCAGCAGCTTGGAAGGGACTAGCGGGAGCAATGAGCAGTTCTTC. This codes for CASSLEGTSGSNEQFF.

This clone came up a few times. J is TRBJ1-1 and V is TRBV5-1, with D hard to call. The CDR3 length is 12 residues. The V end lost 1 base, the J end lost 4 bases, and 5 bases lay between the germline ends. Germline CDR1 is SGHRS and CDR2 is YFSETQ. The CDR3 reads CASSLTFTEAFF. In DNA form, the CDR3 reads TGCGCCAGCAGCTTGACTTTCACTGAAGCTTTCTTT.

J is TRBJ2-7 and V is TRBV5-1, with unresolved D. There are 13 residues in the CDR3. Between the trimmed V and J ends, which lost 0 bases and 3 bases, there was a span of 7 bases. The germline CDR1 and CDR2 sequences are SGHRS and YFSETQ. CDR3 sequence (DNA): TGCGCCAGCAGCTTGGGGGCCGGCTACGAGCAGTACTTC. It translates to CASSLGAGYEQYF.

This clone was counted only a few times. A read error may produce the germline difference seen at one junction end. The chain combines TRBV25-1 with TRBJ2-1; D is possibly TRBD2 (6 bases). The germline gives CDR1 MGHDK, CDR2 SYGVNS. The CDR3 length is 15 residues. The DNA for the CDR3 is TGTGCCAGCACTGAAACGGGGGTAGCCTACAATGAGCAGTTCTTC. It translates to CASTETGVAYNEQFF.

The rearrangement uses TRBV30 and TRBJ2-3; 7 bases match TRBD1. Germline V CDR1 and CDR2: GTSNPN, SVGIG (reference sequence). The CDR3 runs to 15 residues. V lost 4 bases to trimming and J lost 2 bases; unmatched junction nucleotides: 9. As DNA, the CDR3 is TGTGCCTGGAATACGGGGACAGACATCACAGATACGCAGTATTTT. This encodes CAWNTGTDITDTQYF.

The V gene is TRBV29-1, the J gene TRBJ2-1; TRBD2 aligns across 7 bases. The germline V gene has CDR1 SQVTM and CDR2 ANQGSEA. The length of the CDR3 is 15 residues. The V segment lost 0 bases and the J segment 0 bases; nucleotides outside the gene matches: 2. In DNA, the CDR3 is TGCAGCGTTGAAGATCGCGGGAGCTCCTACAATGAGCAGTTCTTC. As protein: CSVEDRGSSYNEQFF.

The chain uses TRBV18 and TRBJ2-4, with 8 bases fitting TRBD1. The CDR3 runs to 14 residues. After removal of 4 bases from V and 5 bases from J, the junction contained 4 bases not matched to a gene. CDR1 is KGHSH and CDR2 is LQKENI in the germline V gene. The CDR3 loop reads CASSRSGQENIQYF. The CDR3 coding sequence is TGTGCCAGCTCACGTTCGGGACAGGAAAACATTCAGTACTTC.

This rearrangement joins TRBV6-5 to TRBJ2-2; D remains unclear. Looked up from germline, CDR1 is MNHEY and CDR2 is SVGAGI. The CDR3 length is 16 residues. V dropped 3 bases and J dropped 6 bases, with 17 bases sitting between them. The CDR3 is CASSYSWAPIPGELFF. Written as DNA, the CDR3 is TGTGCCAGCAGTTATTCTTGGGCCCCGATCCCCGGGGAGCTGTTTTTT.

The chain carries TRBV18 and TRBJ2-1; TRBD2 matches 8 bases. From germline, CDR1 is KGHSH and CDR2 LQKENI. This CDR3 comprises 16 residues. The junction had 6 bases not matched to a gene; V was cut back by 0 bases and J by 5 bases. CDR3 DNA sequence: TGTGCCAGCTCACCACCCGCAGCGGGGGCTAACAATGAGCAGTTCTTC. Amino acid sequence: CASSPPAAGANNEQFF.

V gene TRBV4-2 combines with J gene TRBJ1-5, with TRBD1 identical over 10 bases. After removal of 4 bases from V and 0 bases from J, the junction contained 3 bases not matched to a gene. The CDR3 is 16 residues long. Germline values: CDR1 LGHNA, CDR2 YNFKEQ. The CDR3 spells CASSLGTGDSNQPQHF. Written as DNA, the CDR3 is TGTGCCAGCAGCCTAGGGACAGGGGATAGCAATCAGCCCCAGCATTTT.

This clone was detected once. V usage is TRBV5-1 and J usage is TRBJ1-1; 7 bases agree with TRBD1. V gave up 4 bases and J gave up 4 bases; unmatched junction bases: 16. From germline, CDR1 is SGHRS and CDR2 YFSETQ. The CDR3 length is 17 residues. The CDR3 sequence: CASSPTIQGPRVTEAFF. The CDR3 region has the DNA TGCGCCAGCAGCCCTACAATACAGGGGCCGAGGGTCACTGAAGCTTTCTTT. Using reference TRBV5-1 and TRBJ1-1 for the parts outside the CDR3, the full variable domain is KAGVTQTPRYLIKTRGQQVTLSCSPISGHRSVSWYQQTPGQGLQFLFEYFSETQRNKGNFPGRFSGRQFSNSRSEMNVSTLELGDSALYLCASSPTIQGPRVTEAFFGQGTRLTVV.

This clone was seen more than once but under ten times. This chain links TRBV7-7 with TRBJ2-2, with D possibly matching TRBD1 (6 bases). Trimming took 4 bases from V and 6 from J, leaving 15 bases between them. Germline V gene sequence: CDR1 SSHAT, CDR2 FNYEAQ (reference sequence). This CDR3 has 15 amino acids. CDR3 sequence: CASSSTTGSAGELFF. The DNA of the CDR3 is TGTGCCAGCAGCTCGACCACAGGGTCCGCCGGGGAGCTGTTTTTT.

CDR3 sequence (DNA): TGTGCCAGCAGTTGGCGGGAGGGTATCTACGAGCAGTACTTC. This translates into CASSWREGIYEQYF. This chain connects TRBV27 to TRBJ2-7, with 9 bases that match TRBD2. Germline V gene lookup returns CDR1 MNHEY and CDR2 SMNVEV (reference sequence). The CDR3 has 14 residues. Unmatched junction bases numbered 4, after V lost 4 bases and J lost 3 bases.

This chain uses TRBV2 with TRBJ1-6, with TRBD1 identical over 7 bases. The V gene end was trimmed by 6 bases and the J gene end by 6 bases; junction bases not matched to a gene: 5. The CDR3 has 14 amino acids. Per the germline V gene, CDR1 is SNHLY and CDR2 is FYNNEI. The CDR3 region is CASSMRQGNSPLHF. The CDR3 coding sequence is TGTGCCAGCAGCATGAGACAGGGTAATTCACCCCTCCACTTT.

The V call is TRBV18, the J call TRBJ1-1; maybe TRBD1 (5 bases). The CDR3 length is 16 residues. CDR1 and CDR2 (germline): KGHSH, LQKENI. Trimming stripped 1 base from V and 1 base from J, with 13 bases between. CDR3 sequence reads: CASSPLGGVGNTEAFF. In DNA form, the CDR3 reads TGTGCCAGCTCACCACTCGGAGGGGTTGGGAACACTGAAGCTTTCTTT.

This clone was seen more than once but under ten times. The rearrangement uses TRBV4-3 and TRBJ1-5; 10 bases fit TRBD1. CDR3 length equals 17 residues. V shed 4 bases, J shed 6 bases, and the junction held 12 bases outside the gene matches. CDR1 is LGHNA and CDR2 is YSLEER in the germline V gene. CDR3 DNA: TGCGCCAGCAGCCTTTCGACAGGGGGCGCCTCCAGTCAGCCCCAGCATTTT. This encodes CASSLSTGGASSQPQHF.

The V and J genes are TRBV5-4 and TRBJ2-7, with 7 bases that match TRBD2. The CDR3 is made up of 16 amino acids. V shed 0 bases, J shed 0 bases, and the junction held 6 bases outside the gene matches. The germline gives CDR1 SGHNT, CDR2 YYREEE (reference sequence). CDR3 sequence (DNA): TGTGCCAGCAGCTTGGGATCGTCTAGCGGCTCCTACGAGCAGTACTTC. The encoded protein is CASSLGSSSGSYEQYF.

CDR3 sequence (DNA): TGCGCCAGCAGCCCGTCTCCGAGCGGGGGTTCGGGTGGCTCCTACGAGCAGTACTTC. Amino acid sequence: CASSPSPSGGSGGSYEQYF. The chain couples TRBV5-1 to TRBJ2-7; 8 positions agree with TRBD2. Germline CDR1 and CDR2: SGHRS and YFSETQ. The CDR3 sequence is 19 residues long. V shed 4 bases, J shed 0 bases, and the junction held 18 bases outside the gene matches.